This T cell receptor beta chain derives from a study of long-term antiretroviral therapy in people with HIV. The CDR3 spans 15 residues. The V and J ends lost 4 bases and 5 bases, in that order; junction bases with no gene match: 12. The germline gives CDR1 SQVTM, CDR2 ANQGSEA. Samples were assayed with immunoSEQ v3.0 at survey level. Here immunoSEQ multiplex PCR was the method, and the copy in TCRdb shows in-frame clones only, minus some. This sample has about 22,000 clones, with around 84% found just once. The sample consisted of unsorted PBMCs, taken 1.8 years before starting antiretroviral therapy. The chain carries TRBV29-1 and TRBJ1-2; 8 bases are shared with TRBD1. This clonotype originated in a woman between 25 and 40 years old with HIV. CDR3 protein: CSVGGPDRGLYGYTF. Written as DNA, the CDR3 is TGCAGCGTTGGTGGCCCTGACAGGGGTTTGTATGGCTACACCTTC.